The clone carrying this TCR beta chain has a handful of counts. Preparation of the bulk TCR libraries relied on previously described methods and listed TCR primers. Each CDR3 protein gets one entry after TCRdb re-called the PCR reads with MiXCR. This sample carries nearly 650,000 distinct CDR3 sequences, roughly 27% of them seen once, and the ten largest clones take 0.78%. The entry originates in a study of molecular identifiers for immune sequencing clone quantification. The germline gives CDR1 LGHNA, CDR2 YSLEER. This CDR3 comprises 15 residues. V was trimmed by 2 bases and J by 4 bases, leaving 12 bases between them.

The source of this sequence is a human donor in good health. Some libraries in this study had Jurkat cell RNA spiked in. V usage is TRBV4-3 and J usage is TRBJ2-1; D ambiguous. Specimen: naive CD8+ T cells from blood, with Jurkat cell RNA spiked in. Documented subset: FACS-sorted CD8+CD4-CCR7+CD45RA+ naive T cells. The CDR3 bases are TGCGCCAGCAGCCAAAACGCCGGACCTTACAATGAGCAGTTCTTC. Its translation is CASSQNAGPYNEQFF.